Each of the 27 T cell receptor beta chains below was sequenced from the same sample in a study of cytomegalovirus exposure and HLA in healthy donors. PCR employed 60 Vbeta and 13 Jbeta primers. Assay used: immunoSEQ multiplex PCR; TCRdb lists only in-frame clones, some missing. The sample consists of 150,000 to 200,000 clones, 85% to 90% of them appearing once. The specimen was PBMCs. The receptors were gathered from a woman aged 18-35 years in good health and CMV-seronegative.

This rearrangement joins TRBV6-1 to TRBJ1-4; tentative D call: TRBD1 (5 bases). The CDR3 contains 15 residues. V gave up 2 bases and J gave up 3 bases, with 10 bases separating them. Germline V CDR1 and CDR2: MNHNS, SASEGT. The CDR3 reads CASSEQGGANEKLFF. CDR3 in DNA: TGTGCCAGCAGTGAACAGGGAGGGGCTAATGAAAAACTGTTTTTT.

The CDR3 loop is CASSVGTGLSYNSPLHF. The CDR3, as DNA: TGTGCCAGCAGCGTCGGGACAGGGCTCTCCTATAATTCACCCCTCCACTTT. The rearrangement links TRBV7-9 to TRBJ1-6; TRBD1 matches 9 bases. Per the germline V gene, CDR1 is SEHNR and CDR2 is FQNEAQ (reference sequence). The V and J ends lost 5 bases and 0 bases, in that order; junction bases with no gene match: 5. The CDR3 spans 17 residues.

The chain links TRBV5-1 to TRBJ2-7; TRBD1 matches 10 bases. The CDR3 loop spans 16 amino acids. J lost 2 bases, V lost 3 bases, and 8 bases had no gene match. Germline CDR1 SGHRS, CDR2 YFSETQ. CDR3 region: CASSWSPGQGTYEQYF. Written as DNA, the CDR3 is TGCGCCAGCAGCTGGTCCCCGGGACAGGGGACCTACGAGCAGTACTTC.

V usage is TRBV7-2 and J usage is TRBJ1-5; D is unclear. Germline CDR1 and CDR2: SGHTA and FQGNSA. There are 14 residues in the CDR3. Trimming took 1 base from V and 7 from J, leaving 11 bases between them. The CDR3 nucleotides read TGTGCCAGCAGCTTAGTATATCTAGCCCAGCCCCAGCATTTT. This translates into CASSLVYLAQPQHF. Complete variable domain (other parts from reference TRBV7-2 and TRBJ1-5): GAGVSQSPSNKVTEKGKDVELRCDPISGHTALYWYRQSLGQGLEFLIYFQGNSAPDKSGLPSDRFSAERTGGSVSTLTIQRTQQEDSAVYLCASSLVYLAQPQHFGDGTRLSIL.

This clone was seen repeatedly, ten times or more. The rearrangement uses TRBV6-1 and TRBJ1-5, with 8 nucleotides matching TRBD1. The CDR3 consists of 14 residues. Germline-derived CDR1 and CDR2 are MNHNS and SASEGT. V dropped 0 bases and J dropped 11; count of bases not matched to a gene: 6. CDR3 region: CASSEAQGAETQHF. The CDR3 DNA sequence: TGTGCCAGCAGTGAAGCGCAGGGGGCAGAGACCCAGCATTTT.

This rearrangement joins TRBV19 to TRBJ1-1; TRBD1 is a possible D gene (6 bases). This CDR3 contains 14 residues. Between the trimmed V and J ends, which lost 1 base and 5 bases, there was a span of 11 bases. Germline lookup yields CDR1 LNHDA and CDR2 SQIVND (reference sequence). CDR3 in amino acids: CASSIVPRGTEAFF. CDR3 sequence (DNA): TGTGCCAGTAGTATAGTTCCCAGGGGTACTGAAGCTTTCTTT.

The chain employs TRBV6-5 and TRBJ2-7, with 10 bases that match TRBD2. Per the germline V gene, CDR1 is MNHEY and CDR2 is SVGAGI. V shed 2 bases, J shed 6 bases, and the junction held 7 bases outside the gene matches. The CDR3 runs to 15 residues. CDR3 sequence: CASSYGVAGGGEQYF. CDR3 sequence (DNA): TGTGCCAGCAGTTACGGGGTAGCGGGAGGCGGCGAGCAGTACTTC.

The chain recombines TRBV6-5 with TRBJ2-1, with TRBD1 identical over 11 bases. Germline trimming cut 4 bases from V and 9 bases from J; bases unmatched to any gene: 2. The CDR3 is made up of 13 amino acids. Germline CDR1 and CDR2: MNHEY and SVGAGI. The CDR3 sequence is CASSWTGGSEQFF. The CDR3 DNA sequence: TGTGCCAGCAGTTGGACAGGGGGCAGTGAGCAGTTCTTC.

The chain combines TRBV7-9 with TRBJ2-7; no clear D gene. This CDR3 has 12 amino acids. The germline CDR1 and CDR2 sequences are SEHNR and FQNEAQ (reference sequence). Trimming removed 4 bases at V and 2 bases at J, with 6 bases between. Here the CDR3 DNA reads TGTGCCAGCAGCTCTCCTACCTACGAGCAGTACTTC. Its translation: CASSSPTYEQYF.

The rearrangement uses TRBV5-1 and TRBJ2-7, with D uncertain. The CDR3 sequence is 14 residues long. The V end lost 0 bases, the J end lost 5 bases, and 12 bases lay between the germline ends. The V gene's germline CDR1 is SGHRS and CDR2 YFSETQ. The CDR3 protein is CASSLGALSDEQYF. The CDR3 region has the DNA TGCGCCAGCAGCTTGGGTGCGCTCAGCGACGAGCAGTACTTC.

The chain links TRBV6-5 to TRBJ2-7; D is ambiguous. Deletions cut 0 bases from V and 2 bases from J, with 8 bases between. CDR3 length equals 14 residues. Germline CDR1 reads MNHEY; CDR2 reads SVGAGI. The CDR3 protein is CASSYSRSTYEQYF. CDR3 DNA: TGTGCCAGCAGTTACTCACGGAGCACCTACGAGCAGTACTTC.

This chain uses TRBV10-3 with TRBJ1-5; 7 bases are a match to TRBD1. V lost 10 bases to trimming and J lost 4 bases; unmatched junction nucleotides: 10. CDR1 ENHRY and CDR2 SYGVKD come from the germline V gene. The CDR3 is 14 residues long. The DNA for the CDR3 is TGTGCCAGTATGGGGGACAGCCGAAATCAGCCCCAGCATTTT. Residues: CASMGDSRNQPQHF.

Worth noting for this clone: The junction departs from the called germline gene at one end, perhaps through a read error. The CDR3 region is CASSQPGTPSNEQYF. CDR3 nucleotide sequence: TGCGCCAGCAGCCAACCCGGGACTCCCTCCAACGAGCAGTACTTC. The gene calls are TRBV5-1 and TRBJ2-7; D is possibly TRBD2 (6 bases). The CDR3 runs to 15 residues. Germline V gene sequence: CDR1 SGHRS, CDR2 YFSETQ.

The chain links TRBV7-6 to TRBJ1-5, with 10 bases fitting TRBD1. The germline V gene encodes CDR1 SGHVS and CDR2 FNYEAQ. The CDR3 totals 16 residues. After removal of 4 bases from V and 3 bases from J, the junction contained 6 bases not matched to a gene. CDR3 sequence reads: CASSSGQGGSNQPQHF. Written as DNA, the CDR3 is TGTGCCAGCAGCTCTGGACAGGGGGGATCCAATCAGCCCCAGCATTTT.

The CDR3 protein is CASSPQRTSNYGYTF. For the CDR3, the DNA is TGCGCCAGCAGCCCCCAGAGGACATCCAACTATGGCTACACCTTC. This rearrangement joins TRBV5-1 to TRBJ1-2; perhaps TRBD1 as D (5 bases). This CDR3 comprises 15 residues. The germline V and J ends were trimmed by 4 bases and 2 bases, with 15 bases remaining between them. Per the germline V gene, CDR1 is SGHRS and CDR2 is YFSETQ.

The chain couples TRBV6-6 to TRBJ2-2, with D maybe TRBD1 (6 bases). This CDR3 is 13 amino acids long. Germline V lookup: CDR1 MNHNY, CDR2 SVGAGI (reference sequence). Between the trimmed V and J ends, which lost 6 bases and 5 bases, there was a span of 10 bases. The CDR3 sequence is CASRLTGTGELFF. CDR3 DNA sequence: TGTGCCAGCAGACTTACAGGGACCGGGGAGCTGTTTTTT.

This clone was seen only once. This chain connects TRBV6-1 to TRBJ2-7; D call uncertain. With 1 base removed from V and 3 bases from J, the gap between germline ends came to 10 bases. CDR3 length equals 14 residues. Looked up from germline, CDR1 is MNHNS and CDR2 is SASEGT. The CDR3 here is CASSEESFNYEQYF. Here the CDR3 DNA reads TGTGCCAGCAGTGAAGAAAGCTTCAACTACGAGCAGTACTTC.

The sample holds one count of this clone. The chain combines TRBV23-1 with TRBJ2-2; the D gene is possibly TRBD2 (6 bases). Being an ORF, TRBV23-1 has a function that is uncertain. V was shortened by 0 bases and J by 7 bases, with 30 bases between the two germline ends. This CDR3 region has 21 residues. This CDR3 is CASSQSPSGRGIDEGYGELFF. CDR3 coding DNA: TGCGCCAGCAGTCAATCCCCAAGCGGTCGCGGGATCGACGAGGGGTACGGGGAGCTGTTTTTT.

The chain recombines TRBV9 with TRBJ2-2; 13 nucleotides line up with TRBD2. CDR3 length: 19 residues. CDR1 and CDR2 from the germline V gene are SGDLS and YYNGEE. J lost 5 bases, V lost 4 bases, and 14 bases had no gene match. CDR3 nucleotide sequence: TGTGCCAGCAGCCGAGCTGGACTAGCGGGAGACCCCAAAACCGGGGAGCTGTTTTTT. Protein sequence: CASSRAGLAGDPKTGELFF.

The chain couples TRBV29-1 to TRBJ2-7; no clear D gene. The germline gives CDR1 SQVTM, CDR2 ANQGSEA. The CDR3 consists of 11 residues. V shed 5 bases and J shed 1 base, with 6 bases lying between them. CDR3 nucleotide sequence: TGCAGCGTTAGAGGTTCCTACGAGCAGTACTTC. Its protein is CSVRGSYEQYF.

The V gene is TRBV4-1, the J gene TRBJ2-1; 10 nucleotides match TRBD2. The CDR3 length is 16 residues. The V segment lost 5 bases and the J segment 0 bases; nucleotides outside the gene matches: 4. Germline lookup yields CDR1 MGHRA and CDR2 YSYEKL. The chain's CDR3 is CASSLAGGLSYNEQFF. DNA of the CDR3: TGCGCCAGCAGCTTAGCGGGAGGACTCTCCTACAATGAGCAGTTCTTC.

The chain couples TRBV13 to TRBJ2-3, with D perhaps TRBD2 (7 bases). The CDR3 runs to 14 residues. The germline CDR1 and CDR2 sequences are PRHDT and FYEKMQ (reference sequence). Trimming took off 5 bases at V and 1 base at J, with 10 bases between the two ends. CDR3: CASSEGGGTDTQYF. CDR3 coding DNA: TGTGCCAGCAGCGAAGGGGGGGGCACAGATACGCAGTATTTT.

This chain links TRBV28 with TRBJ1-6; TRBD1 agrees at 7 bases. The V and J ends lost 3 bases and 2 bases, in that order; junction bases with no gene match: 1. The germline V gene encodes CDR1 MDHEN and CDR2 SYDVKM. The CDR3 is 15 residues long. CDR3 coding DNA: TGTGCCAGCAGTTTGACAGGGCCCTATAATTCACCCCTCCACTTT. Translated, it gives CASSLTGPYNSPLHF.

The chain uses TRBV15 and TRBJ1-4, with D possibly matching TRBD1 (6 bases). Germline lookup yields CDR1 LNHNV and CDR2 YYDKDF (reference sequence). CDR3 length equals 16 residues. V shed 0 bases and J shed 7 bases, with 15 bases lying between them. This CDR3 reads CATSRERGGPGEKLFF. Written as DNA, the CDR3 is TGTGCCACCAGCAGAGAGAGGGGGGGCCCCGGTGAAAAACTGTTTTTT.

The chain joins TRBV5-6 to TRBJ1-5, with 8 bases matching TRBD1. The germline CDR1 and CDR2 sequences are SGHDT and YYEEEE. This CDR3 comprises 18 residues. Trimming took 5 bases from V and 0 from J; bases not matched to a gene: 13. The CDR3 loop reads CASSRRQGPIYSNQPQHF. The CDR3 bases are TGTGCCAGCAGTCGACGACAGGGGCCGATCTATAGCAATCAGCCCCAGCATTTT. The full variable domain, with the rest looked up from reference TRBV5-6 and TRBJ1-5, is DAGVTQSPTHLIKTRGQQVTLRCSPKSGHDTVSWYQQALGQGPQFIFQYYEEEERQRGNFPDRFSGHQFPNYSSELNVNALLLGDSALYLCASSRRQGPIYSNQPQHFGDGTRLSIL.

The gene calls are TRBV14 and TRBJ2-3, with 12 bases fitting TRBD2. V lost 3 bases to trimming and J lost 1 base; unmatched junction nucleotides: 2. Germline loops: CDR1 SGHDN, CDR2 FVKESK. The CDR3 has 16 amino acids. The CDR3 sequence: CASSHLAGGGTDTQYF. The CDR3 DNA follows: TGTGCCAGCAGCCATCTAGCGGGAGGGGGCACAGATACGCAGTATTTT.

This chain uses TRBV6-5 with TRBJ2-7, with a tentative D call TRBD2 (6 bases). The CDR3 consists of 11 residues. CDR1 is MNHEY and CDR2 is SVGAGI in the germline V gene. The V end lost 6 bases, the J end lost 7 bases, and 10 bases lay between the germline ends. The CDR3 DNA sequence: TGTGCCAGCAGCCTTGGGAGGGAGCAGTACTTC. It is translated as CASSLGREQYF.